A single sample is the source of the 20 T cell receptor beta chains below, sequenced in a study of cytomegalovirus exposure and HLA in healthy donors. Assay used: immunoSEQ multiplex PCR; TCRdb lists only in-frame clones, some missing. The sample carries around 180,000 clones, about 83% recorded once. Material for sequencing was PBMCs. Receptors were obtained from a woman under 30 in good health and CMV-seronegative.

The CDR3 loop reads CASSFQRGTYNEQFF. CDR3 nucleotides: TGTGCCAGCAGCTTTCAGCGGGGGACCTACAATGAGCAGTTCTTC. The chain recombines TRBV7-9 with TRBJ2-1, with TRBD2 identical over 8 bases. The CDR3 consists of 15 residues. Losses at the gene ends were 3 bases for V and 2 bases for J; bases not matched to a gene: 3. Per germline, CDR1 SEHNR and CDR2 FQNEAQ (reference sequence).

The rearrangement links TRBV25-1 to TRBJ1-5; the D is unclear. Trimming took 5 bases from V and 2 from J, leaving 16 bases between them. CDR3 size: 16 residues. Germline V CDR1 and CDR2: MGHDK, SYGVNS. The CDR3 DNA reads as TGTGCCAGCAGTTTCGGCGGCGTAGCTGGCAATCAGCCCCAGCATTTT. It specifies CASSFGGVAGNQPQHF. Full variable domain (missing parts from reference TRBV25-1 and TRBJ1-5): EADIYQTPRYLVIGTGKKITLECSQTMGHDKMYWYQQDPGMELHLIHYSYGVNSTEKGDLSSESTVSRIRTEHFPLTLESARPSHTSQYLCASSFGGVAGNQPQHFGDGTRLSIL.

This clone was picked up a small number of times. The CDR3 here is CASSHGQGNEQFF. The CDR3 DNA reads as TGTGCCAGCAGCCACGGACAGGGGAATGAGCAGTTCTTC. The rearrangement joins TRBV7-3 to TRBJ2-1; 9 positions agree with TRBD1. Trimming removed 5 bases from V and 7 bases from J; junction bases left unmatched: 3. The CDR3 runs 13 residues. Germline V CDR1 and CDR2: SGHTA, FQGTGA.

The chain carries TRBV4-1 and TRBJ2-7; 10 bases map to TRBD2. CDR1 is MGHRA and CDR2 is YSYEKL in the germline V gene. This CDR3 is 16 amino acids long. After removal of 0 bases from V and 6 bases from J, the junction contained 8 bases not matched to a gene. This CDR3 reads CASSQDQAGGGLEQYF. The CDR3 DNA is TGCGCCAGCAGCCAAGATCAAGCGGGAGGGGGTCTCGAGCAGTACTTC.

This rearrangement joins TRBV10-3 to TRBJ1-5; a possible D gene is TRBD1 (6 bases). The ends were cut back, 2 bases at V and 0 bases at J, with 11 bases in the middle. The germline gives CDR1 ENHRY, CDR2 SYGVKD. There are 16 residues in the CDR3. Written as DNA, the CDR3 is TGTGCCATCAGTGAGGGGATACAGGGTAGCAATCAGCCCCAGCATTTT. Protein sequence: CAISEGIQGSNQPQHF.

The chain has TRBV4-1 and TRBJ2-7; 9 bases are shared with TRBD1. Germline loops: CDR1 MGHRA, CDR2 YSYEKL. V was pared by 0 bases and J by 3 bases, with 3 bases of the junction left unmatched. This CDR3 is built from 15 residues. This chain's CDR3 is CASSQDRDRVYEQYF. The CDR3 DNA reads as TGCGCCAGCAGCCAAGATAGGGACAGGGTCTACGAGCAGTACTTC.

This rearrangement joins TRBV7-8 to TRBJ1-3; weak D call: TRBD1 (6 bases). This CDR3 region has 16 residues. Trimming took off 4 bases at V and 0 bases at J, with 13 bases between the two ends. Germline V gene data show CDR1 as SGHVS and CDR2 as FQNEAQ. The CDR3 protein is CASSSGRGHSGNTIYF. The CDR3 nucleotides are TGTGCCAGCAGCTCTGGGCGGGGGCACTCTGGAAACACCATATATTTT.

This clone was seen a few times. Distinct nucleotide sequences in the sample also encode this CDR3. The V gene is TRBV27, the J gene TRBJ1-2; possible D gene TRBD1, 6 bases. From germline, CDR1 is MNHEY and CDR2 SMNVEV (reference sequence). Between the trimmed V and J ends, which lost 6 bases and 2 bases, there was a span of 10 bases. The CDR3 contains 13 residues. CDR3 sequence reads: CASSPGGNYGYTF. DNA of the CDR3: TGTGCCAGCAGCCCGGGGGGCAACTATGGCTACACCTTC.

This clone was seen only once. The chain is built from TRBV10-1 and TRBJ1-4; 9 positions match TRBD1. V lost 8 bases, J lost 8 bases, and 6 bases stayed unmatched. Germline CDR1 and CDR2: WNHNN and SYGVQD (reference sequence). CDR3 length: 13 residues. CDR3 coding DNA: TGCGCCAGCTCCGGGACAGGGTACGAAAAACTGTTTTTT. Translating gives CASSGTGYEKLFF.

The J gene is TRBJ2-3, the V gene TRBV15; 8 bases align to TRBD2. This CDR3 is 15 amino acids long. J gave up 3 bases and V 2 bases, and 4 bases lay outside the gene matches. From germline, CDR1 is LNHNV and CDR2 YYDKDF (reference sequence). The CDR3 reads CATSRRSGGTDTQYF. CDR3 DNA: TGTGCCACCAGCAGAAGAAGCGGGGGAACAGATACGCAGTATTTT.

The rearrangement joins TRBV10-3 to TRBJ2-2, with 10 nucleotides matching TRBD1. Trimming removed 7 bases from V and 6 bases from J; junction bases left unmatched: 5. The germline V gene encodes CDR1 ENHRY and CDR2 SYGVKD. This CDR3 region has 14 residues. In DNA, the CDR3 is TGTGCCATCACCCGGGACAGGGGATCCGGGGAGCTGTTTTTT. This translates into CAITRDRGSGELFF.

This chain connects TRBV4-1 to TRBJ2-3, with a possible D match to TRBD2 (6 bases). The CDR3 length is 15 residues. Trimming left V 3 bases short and J 5 bases short, with 15 bases between. Germline values: CDR1 MGHRA, CDR2 YSYEKL. The DNA for the CDR3 is TGCGCCAGCAGCCAGGGGCGGGATTCCGGAGATACGCAGTATTTT. Its protein is CASSQGRDSGDTQYF.

The chain combines TRBV6-1 with TRBJ1-2, with D possibly TRBD1 on 5 matching bases. CDR1 and CDR2 (germline): MNHNS, SASEGT. CDR3 length: 12 amino acids. The V end lost 6 bases, the J end lost 1 base, and 6 bases lay between the germline ends. CDR3 DNA: TGTGCCAGCAGACAGGATAACTATGGCTACACCTTC. It codes for CASRQDNYGYTF.

The gene calls are TRBV6-4 and TRBJ1-1; D unclear. Germline CDR1 and CDR2: MRHNA and SNTAGT. Trimming cost V 6 bases and J 5 bases, with 13 bases left between them. The CDR3 spans 13 residues. The CDR3 region has the DNA TGTGCCAGCAGCGCGGTTCCGGGGACTGAAGCTTTCTTT. Translating gives CASSAVPGTEAFF.

The chain is built from TRBV18 and TRBJ1-1; D uncertain. Germline loops: CDR1 KGHSH, CDR2 LQKENI. CDR3 length equals 14 residues. Trimming cost V 0 bases and J 5 bases, with 10 bases left between them. The CDR3, as DNA: TGTGCCAGCTCACCACCCATGGGAGGGACTGAAGCTTTCTTT. This sequence encodes CASSPPMGGTEAFF.

J is TRBJ1-6 and V is TRBV5-1, with no clear D. Germline V gene data show CDR1 as SGHRS and CDR2 as YFSETQ. CDR3 length: 13 residues. The V end lost 2 bases, the J end lost 6 bases, and 6 bases lay between the germline ends. The CDR3 DNA is TGCGCCAGCAGCTTACTGTCTAATTCACCCCTCCACTTT. This gives the protein CASSLLSNSPLHF. Full variable domain (missing parts from reference TRBV5-1 and TRBJ1-6): KAGVTQTPRYLIKTRGQQVTLSCSPISGHRSVSWYQQTPGQGLQFLFEYFSETQRNKGNFPGRFSGRQFSNSRSEMNVSTLELGDSALYLCASSLLSNSPLHFGNGTRLTVT.

This clone was detected only a few times. The chain links TRBV7-8 to TRBJ1-5; maybe TRBD1 (6 bases). Per the germline V gene, CDR1 is SGHVS and CDR2 is FQNEAQ. CDR3 length: 14 amino acids. V lost 5 bases, J lost 7 bases, and 15 bases lay in between. The CDR3 coding sequence is TGTGCCAGCAGCCCCCAGGCAGGGGTACAGCCCCAGCATTTT. Translation gives CASSPQAGVQPQHF.

The chain uses TRBV6-6 and TRBJ2-7, with 7 positions matching TRBD2. With 0 bases clipped from V and 2 bases from J, the junction kept 1 base outside the gene matches. CDR3 size: 14 residues. The germline gives CDR1 MNHNY, CDR2 SVGAGI (reference sequence). The CDR3 DNA reads TGTGCCAGCAGTTACTCGGCGGGGGCCTACGAGCAGTACTTC. Translated, it gives CASSYSAGAYEQYF.

The rearrangement joins TRBV30 to TRBJ2-7; the D gene is possibly TRBD1 (5 bases). V lost 0 bases, J lost 3 bases, and 9 bases lay in between. Germline CDR1 reads GTSNPN; CDR2 reads SVGIG (reference sequence). The CDR3 is 13 amino acids. The CDR3 DNA sequence: TGTGCCTGGAGTGTAGGGGCCCGCTACGAGCAGTACTTC. It translates to CAWSVGARYEQYF. Drawing the rest from reference TRBV30 and TRBJ2-7, the complete variable domain is SQTIHQWPATLVQPVGSPLSLECTVEGTSNPNLYWYRQAAGRGLQLLFYSVGIGQISSEVPQNLSASRPQDRQFILSSKKLLLSDSGFYLCAWSVGARYEQYFGPGTRLTVT.

V gene TRBV5-1 combines with J gene TRBJ1-5; TRBD1 agrees at 8 bases. This CDR3 has 14 amino acids. The germline gives CDR1 SGHRS, CDR2 YFSETQ. J gave up 7 bases and V 5 bases, and 8 bases lay outside the gene matches. The CDR3 DNA sequence: TGCGCCAGCAGGCCGACAGGGGATACCCAGCCCCAGCATTTT. It is translated as CASRPTGDTQPQHF.